One sample yielded the 31 T cell receptor beta chains listed below, sequenced in a study of shared clonotypes between healthy human individuals. Assay: immunoSEQ multiplex PCR; the TCRdb copy retains only in-frame clones and omits some. The sample has about 1.1 million clones, around three quarters seen once. What was sequenced was memory CD4+ T cells from PBMCs. Regarding subset: CD45RA-negative fraction. These receptors were collected from a young man in good health. Some clones in this sample may be carry-over from other donors' samples.

This clone was picked up one time. This chain connects TRBV11-2 to TRBJ2-7; possible D gene TRBD1, 7 bases. This CDR3 contains 15 residues. The germline V and J ends were trimmed by 4 bases and 7 bases, with 20 bases remaining between them. The germline gives CDR1 SGHAT, CDR2 FQNNGV. The CDR3, as DNA: TGTGCCAGCAGCTCTAGAGGAGGGGGCGCGGGGGAGCAGTACTTC. It yields the protein CASSSRGGGAGEQYF.

V usage is TRBV5-4 and J usage is TRBJ2-7, with 7 bases matching TRBD1. V was pared by 4 bases and J by 2 bases, with 9 bases of the junction left unmatched. Germline CDR1 and CDR2: SGHNT and YYREEE (reference sequence). This CDR3 contains 15 residues. Written as DNA, the CDR3 is TGTGCCAGCAGCCGGGGCTGGGACAGTCCCTACGAGCAGTACTTC. Translating it yields CASSRGWDSPYEQYF.

This chain joins TRBV13 and TRBJ2-3, with D possibly called TRBD1 or TRBD2 (5 bases each). Trimming removed 5 bases at V and 2 bases at J, with 8 bases between. Germline-derived CDR1 and CDR2 are PRHDT and FYEKMQ (reference sequence). The CDR3 extends over 13 amino acids. CDR3 region: CASSVGTTDTQYF. As DNA, the CDR3 is TGTGCCAGCAGCGTGGGGACCACAGATACGCAGTATTTT.

The chain links TRBV15 to TRBJ1-3; D unclear. The CDR3 runs to 14 residues. Germline lookup yields CDR1 LNHNV and CDR2 YYDKDF (reference sequence). With 1 base removed from V and 0 bases from J, the gap between germline ends came to 4 bases. CDR3 sequence (DNA): TGTGCCACCAGCAGAGTTAGCTCTGGAAACACCATATATTTT. This gives the protein CATSRVSSGNTIYF.

This clone was detected only a few times. This chain links TRBV4-3 with TRBJ1-3, with D possibly matching TRBD1 (5 bases). CDR3 length: 13 amino acids. CDR1 and CDR2 (germline): LGHNA, YSLEER. Trimming pared 3 bases from V and 4 bases from J, leaving 7 bases between. CDR3: CASSQQGGNTIYF. CDR3 in DNA: TGCGCCAGCAGCCAGCAGGGAGGAAACACCATATATTTT.

J is TRBJ2-2 and V is TRBV11-2; possibly TRBD2 for D (5 bases). Germline V gives CDR1 SGHAT, CDR2 FQNNGV. CDR3 length equals 16 residues. The V and J ends lost 5 bases and 3 bases respectively, with 16 bases between them. CDR3 loop: CASSPQLGVYTGELFF. In nucleotides, the CDR3 is TGTGCCAGCAGCCCCCAGTTGGGAGTCTACACCGGGGAGCTGTTTTTT.

This clone occurred once. This chain joins TRBV28 and TRBJ2-7; D is perhaps TRBD1 or TRBD2 (5 bases each). The V end was cut by 7 bases, the J end by 0 bases, with 16 bases between. This CDR3 has 15 residues. Germline V gene sequence: CDR1 MDHEN, CDR2 SYDVKM. The CDR3 DNA reads as TGTGCCAGCACCCCGGGACGGATGAGCTCCTACGAGCAGTACTTC. Its translation is CASTPGRMSSYEQYF.

This chain uses TRBV5-1 with TRBJ1-2; 10 nucleotides align to TRBD1. The germline V gene has CDR1 SGHRS and CDR2 YFSETQ. J lost 5 bases, V lost 5 bases, and 9 bases had no gene match. The CDR3 totals 15 residues. The CDR3 coding sequence is TGCGCCAGCAGGGGGTTCGACAGGGGGCCATATGGCTACACCTTC. Protein: CASRGFDRGPYGYTF.

At least ten counts were recorded for this clone. This chain links TRBV29-1 with TRBJ1-3; D is possibly TRBD1 (5 bases). Trimming removed 6 bases from V and 1 base from J, with 7 bases in between. The CDR3 extends over 12 amino acids. Germline CDR1 is SQVTM and CDR2 is ANQGSEA. This chain's CDR3 is CSVRVSGNTIYF. The CDR3 nucleotides are TGCAGCGTCAGGGTTTCTGGAAACACCATATATTTT.

The chain joins TRBV11-1 to TRBJ1-1; perhaps TRBD1 as D (6 bases). Germline CDR1 and CDR2: SGHAT and FQDESV (reference sequence). V dropped 2 bases and J dropped 4 bases, with 11 bases sitting between them. This CDR3 spans 14 amino acids. The CDR3 sequence: CASSLKGGRTEAFF. DNA for the CDR3: TGTGCCAGCAGCTTAAAAGGGGGTCGCACTGAAGCTTTCTTT.

This CDR3 is CASRSQSYEQYF. The CDR3 DNA reads as TGTGCCAGCAGGAGCCAGTCGTACGAGCAGTACTTC. The chain has TRBV28 and TRBJ2-7; unclear D gene. Germline V gives CDR1 MDHEN, CDR2 SYDVKM. CDR3 length: 12 amino acids. V gave up 6 bases and J gave up 4 bases, with 10 bases separating them. Using reference TRBV28 and TRBJ2-7 for the parts outside the CDR3, the full variable domain is DVKVTQSSRYLVKRTGEKVFLECVQDMDHENMFWYRQDPGLGLRLIYFSYDVKMKEKGDIPEGYSVSREKKERFSLILESASTNQTSMYLCASRSQSYEQYFGPGTRLTVT.

There are a few counts of this clone. CDR3 in DNA: TGTGCCAGTAGTTCCGGGGCAACCTCTGGAAACACCATATATTTT. It codes for CASSSGATSGNTIYF. The chain uses TRBV19 and TRBJ1-3, with a tentative D call TRBD1 (5 bases). Germline loops: CDR1 LNHDA, CDR2 SQIVND (reference sequence). The CDR3 loop spans 15 amino acids. V was clipped by 5 bases and J by 0 bases, with 11 bases between them.

The J gene is TRBJ2-1, the V gene TRBV6-1, with 14 bases lining up with TRBD2. The CDR3 has 17 amino acids. The trim removed 4 bases at V and 6 bases at J, leaving 8 bases unmatched. Germline loops: CDR1 MNHNS, CDR2 SASEGT. Here the CDR3 reads CASSGGLAGGSVNEQFF. CDR3 coding DNA: TGTGCCAGCAGTGGCGGACTAGCGGGAGGTTCGGTCAATGAGCAGTTCTTC.

The rearrangement uses TRBV21-1 and TRBJ2-7; the tabulated D call, TRBD1, remains unverified against the DNA. TRBV21-1 is recorded as a pseudogene. The CDR3 covers 15 residues. As DNA, the CDR3 is TGTGCCAGCAGCAAAGTCACCAGGGTGTTCCACGAGCAGTACTTC. Its protein is CASSKVTRVFHEQYF.

This clone appeared a few times. V and J are TRBV5-6 and TRBJ2-3, with D possibly TRBD2 on 5 matching bases. V lost 1 base, J lost 6 bases, and 18 bases lay in between. The CDR3 contains 16 residues. In germline, CDR1 is SGHDT, CDR2 YYEEEE. CDR3 nucleotide sequence: TGTGCCAGCAGCTTGAGTCGGGGTAAAGGAGTGGATACGCAGTATTTT. This codes for CASSLSRGKGVDTQYF.

This clone was recorded many times. The CDR3 protein is CASSEPTSPGQGTYEQYF. CDR3 DNA: TGTGCCAGCAGTGAACCCACGAGTCCGGGACAGGGGACCTACGAGCAGTACTTC. The chain links TRBV6-1 to TRBJ2-7; 10 nucleotides match TRBD1. CDR1 is MNHNS, CDR2 SASEGT, per germline. The CDR3 is 18 residues long. The trim removed 2 bases at V and 2 bases at J, leaving 12 bases unmatched.

In this sample, this clone turned up a few times. The chain is built from TRBV9 and TRBJ1-2; TRBD1 might be the D (6 bases). Per germline, CDR1 SGDLS and CDR2 YYNGEE. The CDR3 is made up of 14 amino acids. Trimming took off 4 bases at V and 6 bases at J, with 16 bases between the two ends. The CDR3: CASSKGGMRDGYTF. CDR3 sequence (DNA): TGTGCCAGCAGCAAGGGGGGTATGAGAGATGGCTACACCTTC.

The chain carries TRBV7-9 and TRBJ1-4, with 9 bases lining up with TRBD1. The CDR3 runs to 18 residues. CDR1 and CDR2 from the germline V gene are SEHNR and FQNEAQ (reference sequence). V dropped 0 bases and J dropped 4; count of bases not matched to a gene: 9. The DNA of the CDR3 is TGTGCCAGCAGCTTAGCGCGGACAGGGGTCTCGTATAATGAAAAACTGTTTTTT. Translation: CASSLARTGVSYNEKLFF.

This chain links TRBV28 with TRBJ1-2; perhaps TRBD1 as D (5 bases). Per the germline V gene, CDR1 is MDHEN and CDR2 is SYDVKM. The CDR3 contains 15 residues. V lost 7 bases and J 4 bases, leaving 19 bases between the germline ends. The CDR3 bases are TGTGCCAGCAATAGCCACGGGGGGGGATCCTATGGCTACACCTTC. Protein sequence: CASNSHGGGSYGYTF.

This clone was recorded at least ten times. The rearrangement uses TRBV6-1 and TRBJ1-6, with 8 bases aligning to TRBD1. Germline-derived CDR1 and CDR2 are MNHNS and SASEGT. This CDR3 is built from 15 residues. With V trimmed by 4 bases and J by 10 bases, 9 bases remained unmatched. The CDR3 region has the DNA TGTGCCAGCAGTGGGGGACAGGTCAATGGGTCACCCCTCCACTTT. Encoded protein: CASSGGQVNGSPLHF.

The rearrangement links TRBV28 to TRBJ1-4; no clear D. The V end was cut by 5 bases, the J end by 12 bases, with 7 bases between. Germline assignment: CDR1 MDHEN and CDR2 SYDVKM. The CDR3 covers 10 residues. The chain's CDR3 is CASSRTELFF. The CDR3 DNA reads TGTGCCAGCAGTCGAACCGAACTGTTTTTT.

The V call is TRBV11-3, the J call TRBJ1-1; D is uncertain. This CDR3 spans 14 amino acids. The V gene's germline CDR1 is SGHNT and CDR2 YENEEA. V lost 3 bases to trimming and J lost 0 bases, with 8 bases between them. The CDR3 DNA follows: TGTGCCAGCAGCTTGAACAGCATGAACACTGAAGCTTTCTTT. As protein: CASSLNSMNTEAFF. Using reference TRBV11-3 and TRBJ1-1 for the parts outside the CDR3, the full variable domain is EAGVVQSPRYKIIEKKQPVAFWCNPISGHNTLYWYLQNLGQGPELLIRYENEEAVDDSQLPKDRFSAERLKGVDSTLKIQPAELGDSAVYLCASSLNSMNTEAFFGQGTRLTVV.

The V call is TRBV29-1, the J call TRBJ1-1; TRBD1 is a possible D gene (5 bases). V shed 4 bases and J shed 6 bases, with 12 bases lying between them. The length of the CDR3 is 12 residues. CDR1 SQVTM and CDR2 ANQGSEA come from the germline V gene. CDR3 sequence: CSVGGHLAEAFF. DNA for the CDR3: TGCAGCGTTGGGGGCCATCTGGCTGAAGCTTTCTTT.

The V gene is TRBV6-1, the J gene TRBJ1-4, with D possibly matching TRBD1 (5 bases). This CDR3 comprises 16 residues. CDR1 MNHNS and CDR2 SASEGT come from the germline V gene. Deletions cut 3 bases from V and 0 bases from J, with 11 bases between. CDR3 protein: CASSDWGGSTNEKLFF. In DNA, the CDR3 is TGTGCCAGCAGTGATTGGGGCGGATCAACTAATGAAAAACTGTTTTTT.

The rearrangement uses TRBV9 and TRBJ2-3, with 9 positions matching TRBD2. V trimming: 0 bases; J trimming: 2 bases; junction bases outside the gene matches: 4. Per the germline V gene, CDR1 is SGDLS and CDR2 is YYNGEE. The CDR3 length is 16 residues. The CDR3 region is CASSVGAGGYTDTQYF. The DNA for the CDR3 is TGTGCCAGCAGCGTAGGTGCGGGAGGGTACACAGATACGCAGTATTTT.

This rearrangement joins TRBV27 to TRBJ2-1; maybe TRBD1 (5 bases). The CDR3 totals 15 residues. CDR1 MNHEY and CDR2 SMNVEV come from the germline V gene (reference sequence). Trimming stripped 8 bases from V and 4 bases from J, with 18 bases between. CDR3 DNA: TGTGCCAGCGGTAGACAGTTTCAAACTTACAATGAGCAGTTCTTC. Its translation is CASGRQFQTYNEQFF.

About this clone: Other nucleotide sequences in the sample specify the same CDR3. V usage is TRBV9 and J usage is TRBJ2-3; TRBD2 matches 7 bases. The CDR3 is made up of 14 amino acids. V lost 2 bases to trimming and J lost 4 bases; unmatched junction nucleotides: 4. Looked up from germline, CDR1 is SGDLS and CDR2 is YYNGEE. The CDR3 reads CASSVGGRADTQYF. CDR3 bases: TGTGCCAGCAGCGTCGGAGGGAGGGCAGATACGCAGTATTTT.

This clone came up a few times. The chain's CDR3 is CASSGGPGGADTQYF. The CDR3 DNA sequence: TGTGCCAGCAGCGGGGGGCCGGGAGGGGCAGATACGCAGTATTTT. This chain links TRBV5-4 with TRBJ2-3; 8 positions agree with TRBD2. The length of the CDR3 is 15 residues. J was trimmed by 4 bases and V by 4 bases; bases with no gene match: 8. Germline CDR1 and CDR2: SGHNT and YYREEE (reference sequence).

Ten or more counts support this clone. The chain carries TRBV30 and TRBJ1-2, with D unclear. The V gene's germline CDR1 is GTSNPN and CDR2 SVGIG (reference sequence). CDR3 length: 13 amino acids. V was shortened by 2 bases and J by 2 bases, with 9 bases between the two germline ends. CDR3: CAWSTAQNYGYTF. Written as DNA, the CDR3 is TGTGCCTGGAGTACCGCCCAGAACTATGGCTACACCTTC.

V gene TRBV28 combines with J gene TRBJ1-2; 7 bases are a match to TRBD1. This CDR3 has 16 residues. Germline V CDR1 and CDR2: MDHEN, SYDVKM. V gave up 5 bases and J gave up 5 bases; unmatched junction bases: 14. Written as DNA, the CDR3 is TGTGCCAGCAGTCCTTTTCTCAGGGGGGTGAAATATGGCTACACCTTC. The encoded protein is CASSPFLRGVKYGYTF.

The chain has TRBV4-2 and TRBJ2-3; D not resolved. Trimming stripped 5 bases from V and 0 bases from J, with 3 bases between. CDR1 is LGHNA and CDR2 is YNFKEQ in the germline V gene. The CDR3 extends over 12 amino acids. The CDR3 DNA is TGTGCCAGCAGCAAGAGCACAGATACGCAGTATTTT. This codes for CASSKSTDTQYF.